The rows below give T cell receptor beta chains drawn from one sample of a study of Graves' ophthalmopathy and Graves' hyperthyroidism. TCRdb re-called the multiplex PCR reads with MiXCR, one entry per CDR3 protein. This table holds 500,000 to 700,000 distinct CDR3 sequences, 20% to 25% found once. Sequenced sample: peripheral blood. Every receptor here comes from a woman between 18 and 30 years old with stable Graves' hyperthyroidism. Some clones in this sample may be carry-over from other donors' samples. The CDR3 runs from the conserved cysteine through the conserved F or W. Each record gives: clone size, D gene, J gene, V gene, CDR3 DNA, CDR3 protein. A D gene is named only where the DNA matches it firmly. The size entry is marked missing in some rows and otherwise reads once, few, many or a size class.

>.|.|TRBJ1-5|TRBV28
TGTGCCAGCAGTTCCACAGCCAGGGATAGCAATCAGCCCCAGCATTTT
CASSSTARDSNQPQHF
>many|.|TRBJ1-2|TRBV13
TGTGTCAGCAGCTCCTTCCAGGCCTCCTATGGCTACACCTTC
CVSSSFQASYGYTF
>few|.|TRBJ1-1|TRBV27
TGTGCCAGCAGTTCGACGTATGTGGGCACTGAAGCTTTCTTT
CASSSTYVGTEAFF
>many|TRBD1|TRBJ1-1|TRBV30
TGTGCCTGGAGGCCGGGACAGAGGGAATCTGAAGCTTTCTTT
CAWRPGQRESEAFF
>few|.|TRBJ1-5|TRBV6-1
TGTGCCAGCAGCCGGGGGTTGGACAGTACCAATCAGCCCCAGCATTTT
CASSRGLDSTNQPQHF
>many|.|TRBJ1-5|TRBV6-1
TGTGCCAGCAGTACCCCCACTCAGCCCCAGCATTTT
CASSTPTQPQHF
>.|.|TRBJ2-7|TRBV4-2
TGTGCCAGCAGCCAAGAGCTGGGAACGACGGGCGAGCAGTACTTC
CASSQELGTTGEQYF
>many|.|TRBJ2-7|TRBV7-2
TGTGCCAGCAGGCTTCAGGACTACGAGCAGTACTTC
CASRLQDYEQYF
>many|TRBD2|TRBJ2-2|TRBV6-1
TGTGCCAGCAGTACCAGCGGGGGGGCTGCCGGGGAGCTGTTTTTT
CASSTSGGAAGELFF
>.|.|TRBJ1-1|TRBV5-6
TGTGCCAGCAGCTCGTGGGGTGTCACAGATGAAGCTTTCTTT
CASSSWGVTDEAFF
>many|.|TRBJ2-6|TRBV5-1
TGCGCCAGCAGCTCTTCGATCCTTTCTGGGGCCAACGTCCTGACTTTC
CASSSSILSGANVLTF
>many|.|TRBJ1-6|TRBV10-3
TGTGCCCTCCAAGGGGACACCTATAATTCACCCCTCCACTTT
CALQGDTYNSPLHF
>many|.|TRBJ1-1|TRBV28
TGTGCCAGCAGCGGACAGTCGGGGGTCGCTGAAGCTTTCTTT
CASSGQSGVAEAFF
>many|TRBD1|TRBJ1-1|TRBV7-3
TGTGCCAGCAGCCCTCGGACAGGTGCGAACACTGAAGCTTTCTTT
CASSPRTGANTEAFF
>few|.|TRBJ1-1|TRBV15
TGTGCCACCAGCAGAGCGGGGGGGCTCACTGAAGCTTTCTTT
CATSRAGGLTEAFF
>many|.|TRBJ2-7|TRBV12-5
TGTGCTAGTGGTTTGAGGGCTATCGGCGGCAGACACTCCTACGAGCAGTACTTC
CASGLRAIGGRHSYEQYF
>.|.|TRBJ1-1|TRBV12-3/TRBV12-4
TGTGCCAGCAGCATGGGAAGTCAAGCTTTCTTT
CASSMGSQAFF
>many|.|TRBJ1-1|TRBV11-2
TGTGCCAGCAGCTTATACGGCGGGTGGGCTGAAGCTTTCTTT
CASSLYGGWAEAFF
>many|TRBD2|TRBJ2-7|TRBV6-1
TGTGCCAGCAGTGAGGGACTAGCGGGGGGCAGTCCGAGCGAGCAGTACTTC
CASSEGLAGGSPSEQYF
>many|.|TRBJ2-4|TRBV11-2
TGTGCCAGCAGCTCTTTGGCAGGGTCGGCAAACATTAAGTACTTC
CASSSLAGSANIKYF
>.|TRBD2|TRBJ2-2|TRBV10-1
TGCGCCAGCAGTGATGGTGGACTAGCGGGCAACACCGGGGAGCTGTTTTTT
CASSDGGLAGNTGELFF
>many|.|TRBJ1-2|TRBV6-1
TGTGCCAGCAGAAATGCCGAGGGTAACTATGGCTACACCTTC
CASRNAEGNYGYTF
>few|TRBD1|TRBJ1-2|TRBV28
TGTGCCAGCAGGATCTCGGGACAGGGATTCTATGGCTACACCTTC
CASRISGQGFYGYTF
>many|.|TRBJ2-5|TRBV9
TGTGCCAGCAGCGCATCTAGCGACCAAGAGACCCAGTACTTC
CASSASSDQETQYF
>many|.|TRBJ1-1|TRBV12-3/TRBV12-4
TGTGCCAGCAGTTTAGGTCACGGAGCTTTCTTT
CASSLGHGAFF
>.|.|TRBJ1-1|TRBV6-1
TGTGCCAGCAGTGACCGGGAGAGCACTGAAGCTTTCTTT
CASSDRESTEAFF
>few|TRBD1|TRBJ1-1|TRBV3-1
TGTGCCAGCAGCCAAACAGGGGCTCCGAACACTGAAGCTTTCTTT
CASSQTGAPNTEAFF
>few|.|TRBJ1-5|TRBV3-1
TGTGCCAGCAGCCAAGATCGGCCAGGACCGAATAGCAATCAGCCCCAGCATTTT
CASSQDRPGPNSNQPQHF
>many|.|TRBJ1-3|TRBV30
TGTGCCTCCGATGGTGGAGGAAACACCATATATTTT
CASDGGGNTIYF
>.|TRBD2|TRBJ2-3|TRBV11-1
TGTGCCAGCAGCTTAGCGAGAGGACTAGAGCCTCCGGAAGTCCCAGATACGCAGTATTTT
CASSLARGLEPPEVPDTQYF
>many|TRBD1|TRBJ1-1|TRBV10-3
TGTGCCATCAGTGAGACCACAGGGGGCACTGAAGCTTTCTTT
CAISETTGGTEAFF
>many|.|TRBJ2-5|TRBV13
TGTGCCAGCAGCTCAACTATGAGGGGAGCGACCCAGTACTTC
CASSSTMRGATQYF
>.|.|TRBJ1-5|TRBV6-1
TGTGCCAGCCACCAGGGGAAACAGCCCCAGCATTTT
CASHQGKQPQHF
>many|.|TRBJ1-2|TRBV2
TGTGCCAGCAGTTCACAGGAGTCCGTTAACTATGGCTACACCTTC
CASSSQESVNYGYTF
>few|.|TRBJ1-6|TRBV30
TGTGCCTGGAACCTCAGAGAGAATTCACCCCTCCACTTT
CAWNLRENSPLHF
>many|.|TRBJ2-7|TRBV12-3/TRBV12-4
TGTGCCAGCAGTTTTAGAGGGGGTGGAGAGCAGTACTTC
CASSFRGGGEQYF
>.|.|TRBJ2-7|TRBV28
TGTGCCAGCAGTAGTTATCCGGGACGGTTCTCCTACGAGCAGTACTTC
CASSSYPGRFSYEQYF
>.|TRBD1|TRBJ2-2|TRBV27
TGTGCCAGCAGTTTGAGGACAGGGGGCGGGGGGGAGCTGTTTTTT
CASSLRTGGGGELFF
>.|.|TRBJ2-2|TRBV24-1
TGTGCCACCAGTGATCCCGGGACCACCGTCTCCGGGGAGCTGTTTTTT
CATSDPGTTVSGELFF
>.|.|TRBJ2-7|TRBV20-1
TGCAGTGCTAGAGATCGGCCAGGGGCGAATCCCTACGAGCAGTACTTC
CSARDRPGANPYEQYF
>many|.|TRBJ1-6|TRBV2
TGTGCCAGCAGTGAAGCGCAGGGTGATTGGAATTCACCCCTCCACTTT
CASSEAQGDWNSPLHF
>many|.|TRBJ2-5|TRBV6-5
TGTGCCAGCAGTACAGGGAACCGGTGGGCCCAGTACTTC
CASSTGNRWAQYF
>many|.|TRBJ2-7|TRBV7-2
TGTGCCAGCAGCTTAGGTCGAGTCGACTACGAGCAGTACTTC
CASSLGRVDYEQYF
>.|.|TRBJ1-2|TRBV19
TGTGCCAGTAAGACAGTTCCTGGCTATGGCTACACCTTC
CASKTVPGYGYTF
>many|.|TRBJ2-5|TRBV28
TGTGCCAGCAGTTTAGTTGGCAGGAGGGGACAAGAGACCCAGTACTTC
CASSLVGRRGQETQYF
>once|TRBD1|TRBJ1-3|TRBV18
TGTGCCAGCTCTCCAGTAAGACAGGGATACTCTGGAAACACCATATATTTT
CASSPVRQGYSGNTIYF
>many|TRBD1|TRBJ1-2|TRBV7-2
TGTGCCAGCAGCTTAGTAGTGGGGACAGTTTATGGCTACACCTTC
CASSLVVGTVYGYTF
>many|TRBD1|TRBJ1-2|TRBV6-5
TGTGCCAGCAGTTACCCGACAGGGGGCCGGATAGGCTACACCTTC
CASSYPTGGRIGYTF